These T cell receptor beta chains were read from a single sample in a study of blood T cell repertoires in COVID-19. Here immunoSEQ multiplex PCR was the method, and the copy in TCRdb shows in-frame clones only, minus some. Among about 74,000 clones listed, 84% were seen once. The specimen was peripheral blood. The source of these receptors is a man between 65 and 85 years old with acute or convalescent COVID-19. CDR3s include the opening cysteine and the closing phenylalanine or tryptophan. The D gene is left open where the match is weak. Rows give clone size only sometimes, using once, few, many, or a class for an expanded clone.

v_call: TRBV30
d_call: NA
j_call: TRBJ2-3
clone_size: once
cdr3_nt: TGTGCCTGGAATAGAGGTGGGAGTACAGATACGCAGTATTTT
cdr3_aa: CAWNRGGSTDTQYF

v_call: TRBV5-8
d_call: NA
j_call: TRBJ2-4
clone_size: NA
cdr3_nt: TGTGCCAGCAGCCGCGAGACCGGGAACATTCAGTACTTC
cdr3_aa: CASSRETGNIQYF

v_call: TRBV7-2
d_call: NA
j_call: TRBJ2-7
clone_size: few
cdr3_nt: TGTGCCAGCAGCTTAAGTATCGAAGGTCGGGGCGAGCAGTACTTC
cdr3_aa: CASSLSIEGRGEQYF

v_call: TRBV6-6
d_call: NA
j_call: TRBJ2-7
clone_size: NA
cdr3_nt: TGTGCCAGCAGACTGGACATCTACGAGCAGTACTTC
cdr3_aa: CASRLDIYEQYF

v_call: TRBV28
d_call: NA
j_call: TRBJ1-5
clone_size: NA
cdr3_nt: TGTGCCAGCAGTTTAGGATCGGTGCGGCAGCCCCAGCATTTT
cdr3_aa: CASSLGSVRQPQHF

v_call: TRBV19
d_call: NA
j_call: TRBJ1-1
clone_size: NA
cdr3_nt: TGTGCCAGTAGTATTCTTTTCGACAGCAAAAACACTGAAGCTTTCTTT
cdr3_aa: CASSILFDSKNTEAFF

v_call: TRBV9
d_call: NA
j_call: TRBJ2-2
clone_size: NA
cdr3_nt: TGTGCCAGCAGCGTAGAATCGGGGTCCAACACCGGGGAGCTGTTTTTT
cdr3_aa: CASSVESGSNTGELFF

v_call: TRBV27
d_call: TRBD2
j_call: TRBJ2-5
clone_size: NA
cdr3_nt: TGTGCCAGCACCGATGGGGGGGGGAGCATGCAAGAGACCCAGTACTTC
cdr3_aa: CASTDGGGSMQETQYF

v_call: TRBV7-6
d_call: TRBD1
j_call: TRBJ1-1
clone_size: NA
cdr3_nt: TGTGCCAGCAGCTCGGCGACAGGGGGCGTCACTGAAGCTTTCTTT
cdr3_aa: CASSSATGGVTEAFF

v_call: TRBV5-1
d_call: TRBD2
j_call: TRBJ2-2
clone_size: NA
cdr3_nt: TGCGCCAGCAGCTTATCCGGGACTAGCGCGAACACCGGGGAGCTGTTTTTT
cdr3_aa: CASSLSGTSANTGELFF

v_call: TRBV3-1/TRBV3-2
d_call: TRBD2
j_call: TRBJ2-5
clone_size: NA
cdr3_nt: TGTGCCAGCAGCCGTAGCGGGAACCAAGAGACCCAGTACTTC
cdr3_aa: CASSRSGNQETQYF

v_call: TRBV19
d_call: TRBD1
j_call: TRBJ1-5
clone_size: NA
cdr3_nt: TGTGCCAGTAACCCCGGGACAGGGGTCGGTCAGCCCCAGCATTTT
cdr3_aa: CASNPGTGVGQPQHF

v_call: TRBV5-1
d_call: NA
j_call: TRBJ2-3
clone_size: NA
cdr3_nt: TGCGCCAGCAGCTTGATCTCAAATAGTCCAGATACGCAGTATTTT
cdr3_aa: CASSLISNSPDTQYF

v_call: TRBV6-5
d_call: NA
j_call: TRBJ2-7
clone_size: few
cdr3_nt: TGTGCCAGCAGCCCCGGGTCTAACTTCTGGGAGCAGTACTTC
cdr3_aa: CASSPGSNFWEQYF

v_call: TRBV7-8
d_call: NA
j_call: TRBJ2-7
clone_size: NA
cdr3_nt: TGTGCCAGCAGCTTAGTACCTCGAGGGAGCGAGCAGTACTTC
cdr3_aa: CASSLVPRGSEQYF

v_call: TRBV5-4
d_call: NA
j_call: TRBJ1-1
clone_size: NA
cdr3_nt: TGTGCCAGCAGCTTGGGACAATATGAGAACACTGAAGCTTTCTTT
cdr3_aa: CASSLGQYENTEAFF

v_call: TRBV5-1
d_call: TRBD2
j_call: TRBJ2-1
clone_size: NA
cdr3_nt: TGCGCCAGCAGCTTGGACGTAGCGGGAGGCAATGAGCAGTTCTTC
cdr3_aa: CASSLDVAGGNEQFF

v_call: TRBV28
d_call: TRBD1
j_call: TRBJ2-1
clone_size: NA
cdr3_nt: TGTGCCAGCACCTCCCCTTCGGGGACAGGGGGCCTCAATGAGCAGTTCTTC
cdr3_aa: CASTSPSGTGGLNEQFF

v_call: TRBV15
d_call: TRBD2
j_call: TRBJ2-3
clone_size: NA
cdr3_nt: TGTGCCACCAGCAGAGATCTCGGGGGGTTGAACACAGATACGCAGTATTTT
cdr3_aa: CATSRDLGGLNTDTQYF

v_call: TRBV5-1
d_call: TRBD2
j_call: TRBJ2-1
clone_size: NA
cdr3_nt: TGCGCCAGCAGCGTAACTAGCGTAAACAATGAGCAGTTCTTC
cdr3_aa: CASSVTSVNNEQFF

v_call: TRBV6-5
d_call: NA
j_call: TRBJ1-2
clone_size: NA
cdr3_nt: TGTGCCAGCAGCCTAGGACACCTTGGCTACACCTTC
cdr3_aa: CASSLGHLGYTF

v_call: TRBV9
d_call: NA
j_call: TRBJ2-2
clone_size: NA
cdr3_nt: TGTGCCAGCGGTACAAGGGGGGGATCCACCGGGGAGCTGTTTTTT
cdr3_aa: CASGTRGGSTGELFF

v_call: TRBV27
d_call: NA
j_call: TRBJ2-3
clone_size: NA
cdr3_nt: TGTGCCAGCAGTTCTTGGGGGGCAGATACGCAGTATTTT
cdr3_aa: CASSSWGADTQYF

v_call: TRBV18
d_call: TRBD1
j_call: TRBJ2-5
clone_size: NA
cdr3_nt: TGTGCCAGCTCACCTATAGACAGGGGGCGAGAGACCCAGTACTTC
cdr3_aa: CASSPIDRGRETQYF

v_call: TRBV5-1
d_call: TRBD1
j_call: TRBJ2-6
clone_size: once
cdr3_nt: TGCGCCAGCAGCTTGGGTGGGACAGGGGTGCTAACTGGGGCCAACGTCCTGACTTTC
cdr3_aa: CASSLGGTGVLTGANVLTF

v_call: TRBV4-2
d_call: TRBD2
j_call: TRBJ2-1
clone_size: NA
cdr3_nt: TGTGCCAGCAGCCAAGACCCGGCGGGAGTCACCTACAATGAGCAGTTCTTC
cdr3_aa: CASSQDPAGVTYNEQFF

v_call: TRBV6-5
d_call: NA
j_call: TRBJ2-1
clone_size: NA
cdr3_nt: TGTGCCAGCAGCGGGACTGGAGGTTACAATGAGCAGTTCTTC
cdr3_aa: CASSGTGGYNEQFF

v_call: TRBV5-1
d_call: TRBD1
j_call: TRBJ2-7
clone_size: once
cdr3_nt: TGCGCCAGCAGCTTGGGTTCCGGGACAGGGCGTCCCATCGAGCAGTACTTC
cdr3_aa: CASSLGSGTGRPIEQYF

v_call: TRBV5-1
d_call: TRBD2
j_call: TRBJ2-2
clone_size: once
cdr3_nt: TGCGCCAGCAGCTTGTTTACTAGCGGGAGGAGGACCGGGGAGCTGTTTTTT
cdr3_aa: CASSLFTSGRRTGELFF

v_call: TRBV5-1
d_call: TRBD1
j_call: TRBJ1-1
clone_size: NA
cdr3_nt: TGCGCCAGCAGCCATCAGACAGGGGCCCCAGCCAACACTGAAGCTTTCTTT
cdr3_aa: CASSHQTGAPANTEAFF

v_call: TRBV7-9
d_call: TRBD1
j_call: TRBJ2-7
clone_size: once
cdr3_nt: TGTGCCAGCAGCCCGGGACAGATCTACGAGCAGTACTTC
cdr3_aa: CASSPGQIYEQYF

v_call: TRBV28
d_call: TRBD1
j_call: TRBJ1-5
clone_size: NA
cdr3_nt: TGTGCCAGTCGACAGGGCGGAGGAAATCAGCCCCAGCATTTT
cdr3_aa: CASRQGGGNQPQHF

v_call: TRBV5-4
d_call: TRBD1
j_call: TRBJ2-7
clone_size: NA
cdr3_nt: TGTGCCAGCAGCAAAGGGACAGGGGGTACTCGGCCCTACGAGCAGTACTTC
cdr3_aa: CASSKGTGGTRPYEQYF

v_call: TRBV14
d_call: NA
j_call: TRBJ1-6
clone_size: NA
cdr3_nt: TGTGCCAGCAGCGTCACAGGGAGAAATTCACCCCTCCACTTT
cdr3_aa: CASSVTGRNSPLHF

v_call: TRBV9
d_call: NA
j_call: TRBJ2-1
clone_size: NA
cdr3_nt: TGTGCCAGCAGCGGGGGTAGCGGAGCAGGGTCCTACAATGAGCAGTTCTTC
cdr3_aa: CASSGGSGAGSYNEQFF

v_call: TRBV7-8
d_call: TRBD1
j_call: TRBJ1-6
clone_size: NA
cdr3_nt: TGTGCCAGCAGCACTCCCCCCGACAGGGGGTGGAATTATAATTCACCCCTCCACTTT
cdr3_aa: CASSTPPDRGWNYNSPLHF

v_call: TRBV30
d_call: NA
j_call: TRBJ2-5
clone_size: NA
cdr3_nt: TGTGCCTGGAGTAGACAGCTCAGGGAGACCCAGTACTTC
cdr3_aa: CAWSRQLRETQYF

v_call: TRBV7-6
d_call: NA
j_call: TRBJ1-1
clone_size: NA
cdr3_nt: TGTGCCAGCAGCTTGGTGGGGCAGGGTAGCACTGAAGCTTTCTTT
cdr3_aa: CASSLVGQGSTEAFF

v_call: TRBV6-6
d_call: TRBD1
j_call: TRBJ1-4
clone_size: NA
cdr3_nt: TGTGCCAGCAGTTCGCCGGGACAGGGTTGGGAAAAACTGTTTTTT
cdr3_aa: CASSSPGQGWEKLFF